Listed below are T cell receptor beta chains from one sample, sequenced in a study of blood T cell repertoires in COVID-19. Clones were sequenced by immunoSEQ multiplex PCR, and TCRdb holds only the in-frame ones, with some missing. Of some 130,000 clones detected, around 86% appear once; the ten largest clones hold about an eighth. The specimen was peripheral blood. Receptors originate from a woman in her seventies with COVID-19, enrolled during active disease. The CDR3 runs from the conserved cysteine through the conserved F or W. A D gene is named only where the DNA matches it firmly. Clone size is not always given. Where it is, it says once, few, many or a class for expanded clones.

J gene | D gene | V gene | clone size | CDR3 protein | CDR3 DNA
TRBJ1-1 | . | TRBV6-5 | . | CASSYQGAAFF | TGTGCCAGCAGTTACCAAGGGGCGGCTTTCTTT
TRBJ2-1 | . | TRBV12-3/TRBV12-4 | . | CASSYFRVNEQFF | TGTGCCAGCAGTTACTTCAGGGTGAATGAGCAGTTCTTC
TRBJ1-2 | . | TRBV2 | . | CASSEGTSAYTF | TGTGCCAGCAGTGAAGGGACATCCGCTTACACCTTC
TRBJ1-2 | . | TRBV28 | . | CASSPPRRGAYGYTF | TGTGCCAGCAGTCCTCCTCGGCGGGGGGCCTATGGCTACACCTTC
TRBJ1-3 | . | TRBV7-8 | . | CASSLAGHVSGNTIYF | TGTGCCAGCAGCTTAGCGGGACACGTCTCTGGAAACACCATATATTTT
TRBJ2-6 | TRBD1 | TRBV5-4 | . | CASSLFYHRGQGANVLTF | TGTGCCAGCAGCTTGTTCTACCACAGGGGGCAAGGGGCCAACGTCCTGACTTTC
TRBJ2-2 | TRBD2 | TRBV11-3 | . | CASSLTPPGTSVRDTGELFF | TGTGCCAGCAGTTTGACACCGCCCGGGACTAGCGTCCGGGACACCGGGGAGCTGTTTTTT
TRBJ1-5 | . | TRBV3-1/TRBV3-2 | . | CASSHHGGNQPQHF | TGTGCCAGCAGCCATCATGGGGGGAATCAGCCCCAGCATTTT
TRBJ2-7 | . | TRBV30 | . | CAWSVSSYEQYF | TGTGCCTGGAGTGTGTCTAGCTACGAGCAGTACTTC
TRBJ2-7 | . | TRBV18 | . | CASSPPRLGSEQYF | TGTGCCAGCTCACCACCGAGACTGGGTAGCGAGCAGTACTTC
TRBJ2-3 | TRBD2 | TRBV5-4 | . | CASSSRTSGGTDTQYF | TGTGCCAGCAGCTCCCGGACTAGCGGGGGCACAGATACGCAGTATTTT
TRBJ1-1 | TRBD1 | TRBV27 | once | CASSPGTGGRYTEAFF | TGTGCCAGCAGTCCTGGGACAGGGGGCAGGTACACTGAAGCTTTCTTT
TRBJ2-7 | TRBD2 | TRBV19 | once | CASSIAASGGLSYEQYF | TGTGCCAGTAGTATAGCGGCTAGCGGGGGGCTCTCCTACGAGCAGTACTTC
TRBJ2-7 | . | TRBV27 | . | CASSPSRDYEQYF | TGTGCCAGCAGTCCTTCACGGGACTACGAGCAGTACTTC
TRBJ2-1 | . | TRBV5-5 | . | CASSDGVGGEQFF | TGTGCCAGCAGCGACGGGGTAGGGGGTGAGCAGTTCTTC
TRBJ1-4 | . | TRBV15 | . | CATQEQRTNEKLFF | TGTGCCACCCAAGAGCAACGCACTAATGAAAAACTGTTTTTT
TRBJ2-3 | TRBD1 | TRBV28 | . | CASSPLTGKDTQYF | TGTGCCAGCAGCCCCCTGACAGGGAAAGATACGCAGTATTTT
TRBJ2-7 | . | TRBV28 | once | CASRAVPGYEQYF | TGTGCCAGCCGAGCGGTCCCGGGGTACGAGCAGTACTTC
TRBJ2-2 | TRBD2 | TRBV6-2/TRBV6-3 | once | CASSWLAGGPNTGELFF | TGTGCCAGCAGCTGGCTAGCGGGGGGGCCCAACACCGGGGAGCTGTTTTTT
TRBJ2-4 | . | TRBV29-1 | . | CSALILNIQYF | TGCAGCGCCCTCATACTTAACATTCAGTACTTC
TRBJ2-2 | . | TRBV28 | once | CASSLGQVDTGELFF | TGTGCCAGCAGTTTGGGTCAGGTTGACACCGGGGAGCTGTTTTTT
TRBJ1-5 | TRBD1 | TRBV12-3/TRBV12-4 | few | CASRGQGLQPQHF | TGTGCCAGCAGGGGACAGGGATTGCAGCCCCAGCATTTT
TRBJ1-2 | . | TRBV3-1/TRBV3-2 | . | CASSRSGDGASNYGYTF | TGTGCCAGCAGCCGCAGCGGTGATGGTGCCTCTAACTATGGCTACACCTTC
TRBJ2-3 | . | TRBV10-3 | . | CAISRQAPGEGTDTQYF | TGTGCCATCTCCCGGCAGGCCCCTGGGGAGGGCACAGATACGCAGTATTTT
TRBJ1-1 | . | TRBV6-5 | once | CASGGLGSEAFF | TGTGCCAGCGGAGGGCTAGGGTCTGAAGCTTTCTTT
TRBJ2-2 | . | TRBV7-2 | . | CASSPDYATGELFF | TGTGCCAGCAGCCCGGACTACGCTACCGGGGAGCTGTTTTTT
TRBJ1-4 | . | TRBV4-1 | . | CASSQEGLGTLAFFF | TGCGCCAGCAGCCAAGAAGGGTTGGGGACACTCGCTTTCTTTTTT
TRBJ2-7 | . | TRBV19 | . | CASSGGTYEQYF | TGTGCCAGTAGTGGCGGTACTTACGAGCAGTACTTC
TRBJ1-3 | . | TRBV27 | . | CASSSRAVGSGNTIYF | TGTGCCAGCAGTTCCCGAGCGGTGGGCTCTGGAAACACCATATATTTT
TRBJ2-2 | TRBD2 | TRBV9 | . | CASRGTSGGANTGELFF | TGTGCCAGCAGAGGTACTAGCGGGGGCGCGAACACCGGGGAGCTGTTTTTT
TRBJ2-2 | . | TRBV19 | . | CASSRWGGLSGELFF | TGTGCCAGTAGTCGCTGGGGGGGCCTCTCCGGGGAGCTGTTTTTT
TRBJ1-2 | TRBD1 | TRBV19 | . | CASSTDLNRGRNYGYTF | TGTGCCAGTAGTACCGACCTGAACAGGGGGCGGAACTATGGCTACACCTTC
TRBJ2-7 | TRBD2 | TRBV27 | . | CASSSTSGGYEQYF | TGTGCCAGCAGTTCGACTAGCGGGGGCTACGAGCAGTACTTC
TRBJ2-1 | . | TRBV6-5 | once | CASSYSRRGSDNEQFF | TGTGCCAGCAGTTACAGTCGAAGGGGGTCAGACAATGAGCAGTTCTTC
TRBJ2-2 | . | TRBV9 | . | CASSETSDPTGELFF | TGTGCCAGCAGCGAGACATCGGATCCCACCGGGGAGCTGTTTTTT
TRBJ1-4 | . | TRBV11-2 | . | CASSAPLGGLNEKLFF | TGTGCCAGCAGCGCTCCCTTGGGGGGTCTTAATGAAAAACTGTTTTTT
TRBJ2-3 | TRBD2 | TRBV7-8 | . | CASSSDGGGWGGSTDTQYF | TGTGCCAGCAGCTCCGACGGAGGAGGTTGGGGGGGAAGCACAGATACGCAGTATTTT
TRBJ2-5 | TRBD1 | TRBV5-8 | . | CASSLDRGQETQYF | TGTGCCAGCAGTCTGGACAGGGGTCAAGAGACCCAGTACTTC
TRBJ2-7 | . | TRBV7-8 | once | CASSGRAPYEQYF | TGTGCCAGCAGCGGCAGGGCCCCCTACGAGCAGTACTTC
TRBJ1-1 | . | TRBV28 | . | CASREQLDTEAFF | TGTGCCAGCAGGGAACAGTTGGACACTGAAGCTTTCTTT
TRBJ2-5 | . | TRBV28 | . | CASSSSAGRTKETQYF | TGTGCCAGCAGTTCCAGCGCGGGGAGAACTAAAGAGACCCAGTACTTC
TRBJ1-3 | . | TRBV2 | . | CASSLGHPNSGNTIYF | TGTGCCAGCAGCCTAGGACACCCTAATTCTGGAAACACCATATATTTT
TRBJ1-1 | . | TRBV10-3 | . | CAIMADTEAFF | TGTGCCATCATGGCGGACACTGAAGCTTTCTTT
TRBJ1-3 | . | TRBV3-1/TRBV3-2 | few | CASGRRLGNTIYF | TGTGCCAGCGGTCGGAGGTTGGGAAACACCATATATTTT
TRBJ1-5 | . | TRBV7-2 | . | CASSFGRGGNQPQHF | TGTGCCAGCAGCTTCGGGCGGGGTGGCAATCAGCCCCAGCATTTT
TRBJ1-5 | TRBD1 | TRBV28 | . | CASSRTGSQPQHF | TGTGCCAGCAGTCGGACAGGGAGTCAGCCCCAGCATTTT
TRBJ1-2 | . | TRBV7-6 | . | CASSLDQGRDYGYTF | TGTGCCAGCAGCTTAGACCAAGGGAGAGACTATGGCTACACCTTC
TRBJ2-5 | TRBD2 | TRBV5-1 | . | CASSPSGGVETQYF | TGCGCCAGCAGCCCCTCGGGAGGGGTGGAGACCCAGTACTTC
TRBJ2-3 | . | TRBV29-1 | . | CSVEDPHRSSTDTQYF | TGCAGCGTTGAAGATCCCCACAGGAGCTCCACAGATACGCAGTATTTT
TRBJ2-7 | . | TRBV11-2 | . | CASSRTQSYEQYF | TGTGCCAGCAGCAGGACTCAGTCCTACGAGCAGTACTTC
TRBJ2-2 | . | TRBV19 | . | CASSTGVRAGELFF | TGTGCCAGTAGTACGGGGGTCCGCGCCGGGGAGCTGTTTTTT
TRBJ2-1 | TRBD1 | TRBV7-9 | . | CALRQGGNEQFF | TGTGCCCTCAGACAGGGGGGCAATGAGCAGTTCTTC
TRBJ1-6 | . | TRBV4-1 | . | CASSQDLQNSPLHF | TGCGCCAGCAGCCAAGATCTTCAGAATTCACCCCTCCACTTT
TRBJ1-3 | . | TRBV19 | once | CASKGAFGSQGGESSGNTIYF | TGTGCCAGTAAAGGGGCGTTCGGCAGCCAAGGTGGGGAATCCTCTGGAAACACCATATATTTT
TRBJ2-7 | . | TRBV10-3 | . | CAISDYTYEQYF | TGTGCCATCAGTGATTATACATACGAGCAGTACTTC
TRBJ1-3 | . | TRBV7-6 | few | CASSAQASSGNTIYF | TGTGCCAGCAGCGCCCAGGCGAGCTCTGGAAACACCATATATTTT
TRBJ2-7 | . | TRBV7-9 | . | CASSLALDLDAYEQYF | TGTGCCAGCAGCTTGGCACTAGATCTGGATGCTTACGAGCAGTACTTC